This is a list of T cell receptor beta chains from one sample in a study of memory CD4+ T cells and cytomegalovirus serostatus. Method: immunoSEQ multiplex PCR; TCRdb's copy keeps in-frame clones and lacks some. Altogether 55,000 to 75,000 clones are present, 82% being singletons, with the ten largest covering around 0.9%. Material: memory CD4+ T cells from blood. The receptors were sampled from an adult in good health and CMV-seronegative. The CDR3 runs from the conserved cysteine through the conserved F or W. D genes are given only for firm matches. For some rows the clone size is stated as once, few or many, or as a class when expanded; others skip it.

NA | TRBJ1-2 | NA | TRBV7-9 | CASSLGGYGYTF | TGTGCCAGCAGCTTAGGAGGCTATGGCTACACCTTC
NA | TRBJ1-1 | NA | TRBV27 | CASSLNGAGRQARAFF | TGTGCCAGCAGTTTAAACGGGGCCGGACGGCAGGCTAGAGCTTTCTTT
once | TRBJ2-1 | TRBD2 | TRBV9 | CASSGRLAGAYNEQFF | TGTGCCAGCAGCGGGCGACTAGCGGGAGCCTACAATGAGCAGTTCTTC
NA | TRBJ1-1 | NA | TRBV30 | CAWTTDSTEAFF | TGTGCCTGGACCACAGACAGTACTGAAGCTTTCTTT
NA | TRBJ2-2 | TRBD2 | TRBV10-1 | CASSDQRGYTGELFF | TGCGCCAGCAGTGACCAGCGGGGCTACACCGGGGAGCTGTTTTTT
NA | TRBJ2-3 | NA | TRBV6-6 | CASKSGQTTDTQYF | TGTGCCAGCAAGTCCGGACAGACCACAGATACGCAGTATTTT
NA | TRBJ2-7 | TRBD1 | TRBV28 | CASNPGQGSYEQYF | TGTGCCAGCAACCCGGGACAGGGGTCCTACGAGCAGTACTTC
NA | TRBJ1-3 | TRBD1 | TRBV9 | CASSVWDRGRSSGNTIYF | TGTGCCAGCAGCGTATGGGACAGGGGCAGGAGCTCTGGAAACACCATATATTTT
NA | TRBJ2-1 | NA | TRBV2 | CASTMGHYNEQFF | TGTGCCAGCACAATGGGCCACTACAATGAGCAGTTCTTC
NA | TRBJ2-2 | TRBD1 | TRBV11-2 | CASSRTGNTGELFF | TGTGCCAGCAGCCGGACAGGGAACACCGGGGAGCTGTTTTTT